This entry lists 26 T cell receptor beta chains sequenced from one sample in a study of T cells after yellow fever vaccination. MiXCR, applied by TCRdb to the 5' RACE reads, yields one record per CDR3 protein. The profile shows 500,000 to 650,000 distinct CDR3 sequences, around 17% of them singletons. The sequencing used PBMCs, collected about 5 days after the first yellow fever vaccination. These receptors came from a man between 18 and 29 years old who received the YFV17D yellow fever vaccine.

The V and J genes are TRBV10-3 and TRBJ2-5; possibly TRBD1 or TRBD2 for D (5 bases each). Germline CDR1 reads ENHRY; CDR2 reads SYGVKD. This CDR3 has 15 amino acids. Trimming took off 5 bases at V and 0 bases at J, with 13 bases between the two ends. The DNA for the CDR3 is TGTGCCATCAGTTCCCCAGGGACGGACCAAGAGACCCAGTACTTC. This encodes CAISSPGTDQETQYF.

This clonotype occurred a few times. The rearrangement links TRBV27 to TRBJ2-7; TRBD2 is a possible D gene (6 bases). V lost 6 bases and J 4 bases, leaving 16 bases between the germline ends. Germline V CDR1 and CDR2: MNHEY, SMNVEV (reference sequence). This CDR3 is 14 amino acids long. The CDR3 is CASRLADGVYEQYF. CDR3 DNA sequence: TGTGCCAGCAGGTTAGCGGATGGCGTTTACGAGCAGTACTTC.

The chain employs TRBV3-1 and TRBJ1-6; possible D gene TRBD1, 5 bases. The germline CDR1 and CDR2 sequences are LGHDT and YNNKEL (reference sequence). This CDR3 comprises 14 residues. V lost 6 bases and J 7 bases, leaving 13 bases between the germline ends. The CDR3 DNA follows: TGTGCCAGCAGGCACCGGGACGGCAATTCACCCCTCCACTTT. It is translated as CASRHRDGNSPLHF.

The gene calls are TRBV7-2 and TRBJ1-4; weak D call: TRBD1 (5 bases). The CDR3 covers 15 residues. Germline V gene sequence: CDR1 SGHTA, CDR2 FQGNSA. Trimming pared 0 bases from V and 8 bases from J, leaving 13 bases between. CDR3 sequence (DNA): TGTGCCAGCAGCTTAGCGGGGCAACGGGGGGAAAAACTGTTTTTT. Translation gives CASSLAGQRGEKLFF.

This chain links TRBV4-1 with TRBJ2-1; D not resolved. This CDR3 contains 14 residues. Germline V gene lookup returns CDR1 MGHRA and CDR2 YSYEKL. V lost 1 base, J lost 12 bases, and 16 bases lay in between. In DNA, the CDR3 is TGCGCCAGCAGCCAAGGGGGTATGGAAGGTGGGCAGTTCTTC. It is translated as CASSQGGMEGGQFF.

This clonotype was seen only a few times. DNA of the CDR3: TGTGCCAGCAGCCCCATGCGGGGGGGCGCAGATACGCAGTATTTT. Translated: CASSPMRGGADTQYF. This chain uses TRBV7-3 with TRBJ2-3; 9 bases align to TRBD2. The CDR3 contains 15 residues. V shed 5 bases and J 4 bases; nucleotides not matched to a gene: 7. Germline V gene data show CDR1 as SGHTA and CDR2 as FQGTGA. Supplemented by reference TRBV7-3 and TRBJ2-3, the full variable domain reads GAGVSQTPSNKVTEKGKYVELRCDPISGHTALYWYRQSLGQGPEFLIYFQGTGAADDSGLPNDRFFAVRPEGSVSTLKIQRTERGDSAVYLCASSPMRGGADTQYFGPGTRLTVL.

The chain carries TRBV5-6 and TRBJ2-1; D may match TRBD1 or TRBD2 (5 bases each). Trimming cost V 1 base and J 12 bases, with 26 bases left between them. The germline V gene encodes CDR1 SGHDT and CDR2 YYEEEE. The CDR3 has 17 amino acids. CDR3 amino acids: CASSLFMGPGPAIGQFF. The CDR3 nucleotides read TGTGCCAGCAGCTTGTTTATGGGACCAGGCCCTGCAATTGGGCAGTTCTTC.

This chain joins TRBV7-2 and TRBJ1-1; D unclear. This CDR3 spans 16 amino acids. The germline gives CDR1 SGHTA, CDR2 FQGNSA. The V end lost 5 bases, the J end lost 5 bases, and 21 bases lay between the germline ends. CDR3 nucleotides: TGTGCCAGCAGCCTCTTATCTCCAGATCTGGGAACTGAAGCTTTCTTT. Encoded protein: CASSLLSPDLGTEAFF.

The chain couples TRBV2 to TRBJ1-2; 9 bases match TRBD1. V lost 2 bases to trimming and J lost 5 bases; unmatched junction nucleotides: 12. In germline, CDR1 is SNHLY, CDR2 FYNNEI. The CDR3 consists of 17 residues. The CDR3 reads CASSEYGTGGAMYGYTF. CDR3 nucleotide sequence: TGTGCCAGCAGTGAATACGGCACAGGGGGCGCGATGTATGGCTACACCTTC.

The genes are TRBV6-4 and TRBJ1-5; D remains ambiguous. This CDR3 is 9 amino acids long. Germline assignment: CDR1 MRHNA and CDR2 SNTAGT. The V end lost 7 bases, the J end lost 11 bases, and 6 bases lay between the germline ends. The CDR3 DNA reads TGTGCCAGCACTAGGGCCCAGCATTTT. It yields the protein CASTRAQHF.

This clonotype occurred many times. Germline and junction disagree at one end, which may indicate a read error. This CDR3 reads CAISYTSPGRWGTEAFF. In DNA form, the CDR3 reads TGTGCCATCAGTTACACTTCCCCGGGACGTTGGGGGACTGAAGCTTTCTTT. The chain combines TRBV6-5 with TRBJ1-1; perhaps TRBD1 as D (5 bases). CDR3 size: 17 residues. The germline gives CDR1 MNHEY, CDR2 SVGAGI.

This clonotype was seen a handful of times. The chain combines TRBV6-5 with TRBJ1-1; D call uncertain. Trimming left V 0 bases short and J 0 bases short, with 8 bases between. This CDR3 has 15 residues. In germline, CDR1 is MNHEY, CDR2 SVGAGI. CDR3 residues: CASSYSGVMNTEAFF. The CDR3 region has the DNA TGTGCCAGCAGTTACTCTGGAGTAATGAACACTGAAGCTTTCTTT.

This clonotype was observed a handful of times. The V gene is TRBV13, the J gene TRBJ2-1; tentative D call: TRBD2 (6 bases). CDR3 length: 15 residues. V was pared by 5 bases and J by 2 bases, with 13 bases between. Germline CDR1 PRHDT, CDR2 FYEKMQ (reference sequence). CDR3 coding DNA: TGTGCCAGCAGCCCCGGACTACTAACCTACAATGAGCAGTTCTTC. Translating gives CASSPGLLTYNEQFF.

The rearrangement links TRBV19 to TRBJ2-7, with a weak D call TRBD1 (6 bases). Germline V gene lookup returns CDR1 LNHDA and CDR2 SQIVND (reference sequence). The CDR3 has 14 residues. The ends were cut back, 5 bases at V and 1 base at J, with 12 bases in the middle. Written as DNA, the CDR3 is TGTGCCAGTAGTCCTTGGGACACATCCTACGAGCAGTACTTC. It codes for CASSPWDTSYEQYF. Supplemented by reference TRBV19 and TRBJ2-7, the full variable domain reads DGGITQSPKYLFRKEGQNVTLSCEQNLNHDAMYWYRQDPGQGLRLIYYSQIVNDFQKGDIAEGYSVSREKKESFPLTVTSAQKNPTAFYLCASSPWDTSYEQYFGPGTRLTVT.

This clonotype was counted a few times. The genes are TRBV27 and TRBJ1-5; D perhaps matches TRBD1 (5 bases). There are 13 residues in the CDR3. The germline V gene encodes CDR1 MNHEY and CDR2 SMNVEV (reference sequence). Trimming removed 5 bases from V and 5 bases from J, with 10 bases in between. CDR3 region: CASSGGPYQPQHF. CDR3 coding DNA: TGTGCCAGCAGTGGGGGACCCTATCAGCCCCAGCATTTT.

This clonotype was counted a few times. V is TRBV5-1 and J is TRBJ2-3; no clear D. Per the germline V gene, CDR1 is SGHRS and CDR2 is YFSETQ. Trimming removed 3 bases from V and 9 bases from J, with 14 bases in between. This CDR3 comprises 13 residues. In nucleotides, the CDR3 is TGCGCCAGCAGCTCCGCCGACTCCCTGACGCAGTATTTT. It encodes CASSSADSLTQYF.

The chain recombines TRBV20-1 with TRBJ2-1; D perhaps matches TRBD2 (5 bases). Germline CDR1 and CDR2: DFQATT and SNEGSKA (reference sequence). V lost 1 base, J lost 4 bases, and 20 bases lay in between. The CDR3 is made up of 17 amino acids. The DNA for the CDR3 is TGCAGTGCTAGAGGGAACAAAGGACCAGCGGCTTACAATGAGCAGTTCTTC. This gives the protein CSARGNKGPAAYNEQFF.

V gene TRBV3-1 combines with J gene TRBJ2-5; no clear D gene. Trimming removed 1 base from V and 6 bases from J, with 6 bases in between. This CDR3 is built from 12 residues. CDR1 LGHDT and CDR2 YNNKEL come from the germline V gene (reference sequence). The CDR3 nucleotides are TGTGCCAGCAGCCAAGGTCTTAAGACCCAGTACTTC. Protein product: CASSQGLKTQYF.

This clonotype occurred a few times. CDR3 DNA: TGTGCCAGCAGTGGCGACAGACACACTGAAGCTTTCTTT. This codes for CASSGDRHTEAFF. V and J are TRBV6-1 and TRBJ1-1; possible D gene TRBD1, 5 bases. This CDR3 comprises 13 residues. The germline gives CDR1 MNHNS, CDR2 SASEGT. V was shortened by 4 bases and J by 3 bases, with 9 bases between the two germline ends.

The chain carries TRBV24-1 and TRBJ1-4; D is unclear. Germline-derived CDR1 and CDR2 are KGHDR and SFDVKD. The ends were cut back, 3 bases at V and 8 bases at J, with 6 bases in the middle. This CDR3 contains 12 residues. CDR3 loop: CATSDNGEKLFF. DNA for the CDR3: TGTGCCACCAGTGATAATGGGGAAAAACTGTTTTTT.

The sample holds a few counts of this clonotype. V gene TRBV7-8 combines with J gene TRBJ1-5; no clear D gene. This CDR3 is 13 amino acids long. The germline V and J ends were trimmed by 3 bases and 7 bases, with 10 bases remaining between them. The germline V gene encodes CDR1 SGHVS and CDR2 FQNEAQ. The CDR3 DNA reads TGTGCCAGCAGCTTCTGGTCCGGACAGCCCCAGCATTTT. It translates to CASSFWSGQPQHF. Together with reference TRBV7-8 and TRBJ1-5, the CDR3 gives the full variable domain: GAGVSQSPRYKVAKRGQDVALRCDPISGHVSLFWYQQALGQGPEFLTYFQNEAQLDKSGLPSDRFFAERPEGSVSTLKIQRTQQEDSAVYLCASSFWSGQPQHFGDGTRLSIL.

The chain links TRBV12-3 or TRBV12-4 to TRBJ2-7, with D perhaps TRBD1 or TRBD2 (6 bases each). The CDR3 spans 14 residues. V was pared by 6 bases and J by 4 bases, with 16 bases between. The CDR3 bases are TGTGCCAGCAGCAGGGACAAGGGGAGGTACGAGCAGTACTTC. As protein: CASSRDKGRYEQYF.

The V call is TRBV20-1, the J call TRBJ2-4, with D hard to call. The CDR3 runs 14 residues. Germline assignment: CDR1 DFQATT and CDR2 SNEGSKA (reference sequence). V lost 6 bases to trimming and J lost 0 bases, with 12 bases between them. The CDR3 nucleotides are TGCAGTGCGATGACTGGTCTAGCCAAAAACATTCAGTACTTC. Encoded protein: CSAMTGLAKNIQYF.

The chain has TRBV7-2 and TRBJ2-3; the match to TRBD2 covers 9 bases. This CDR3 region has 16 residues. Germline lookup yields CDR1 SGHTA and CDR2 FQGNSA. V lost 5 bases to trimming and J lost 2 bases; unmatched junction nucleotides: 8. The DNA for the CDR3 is TGTGCCAGCAGCCCGGTGGCGGGGGGGCTCACAGATACGCAGTATTTT. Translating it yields CASSPVAGGLTDTQYF. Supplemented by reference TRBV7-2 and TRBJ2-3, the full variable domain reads GAGVSQSPSNKVTEKGKDVELRCDPISGHTALYWYRQSLGQGLEFLIYFQGNSAPDKSGLPSDRFSAERTGGSVSTLTIQRTQQEDSAVYLCASSPVAGGLTDTQYFGPGTRLTVL.

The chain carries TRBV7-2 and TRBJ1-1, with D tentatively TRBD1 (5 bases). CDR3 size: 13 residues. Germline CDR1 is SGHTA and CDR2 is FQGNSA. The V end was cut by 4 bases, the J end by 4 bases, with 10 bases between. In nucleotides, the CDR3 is TGTGCCAGCAGCTCCCATACAGGCACTGAAGCTTTCTTT. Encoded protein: CASSSHTGTEAFF.

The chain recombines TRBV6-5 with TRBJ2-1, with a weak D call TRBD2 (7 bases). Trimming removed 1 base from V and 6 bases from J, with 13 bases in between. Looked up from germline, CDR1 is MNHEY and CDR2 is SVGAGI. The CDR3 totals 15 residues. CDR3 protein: CASSYWGGRGNEQFF. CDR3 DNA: TGTGCCAGCAGTTACTGGGGGGGCCGAGGCAATGAGCAGTTCTTC.